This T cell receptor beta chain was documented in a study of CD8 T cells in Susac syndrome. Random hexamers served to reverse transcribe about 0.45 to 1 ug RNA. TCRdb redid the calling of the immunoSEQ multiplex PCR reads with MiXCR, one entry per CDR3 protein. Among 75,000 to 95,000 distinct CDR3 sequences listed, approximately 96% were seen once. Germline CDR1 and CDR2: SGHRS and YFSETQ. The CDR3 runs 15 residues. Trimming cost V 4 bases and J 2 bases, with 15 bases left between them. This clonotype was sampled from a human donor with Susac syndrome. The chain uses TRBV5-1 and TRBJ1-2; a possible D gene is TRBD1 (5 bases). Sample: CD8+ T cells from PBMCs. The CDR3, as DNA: TGCGCCAGCAGCCAGACGGGACTCTCGAACTATGGCTACACCTTC. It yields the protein CASSQTGLSNYGYTF.